This T cell receptor beta chain was identified during a study of blood T cell repertoires in COVID-19. Whole-study context: Collection of acute and convalescent COVID-19 samples took place in the United States, Italy and Spain. Nucleic acid was either cDNA or gDNA, and it came from T cells, B-cell-depleted T cells, or PBMCs.

The junction had 10 bases not matched to a gene; V was cut back by 5 bases and J by 5 bases. CDR1 is MNHEY and CDR2 is SVGEGT in the germline V gene. The CDR3 is 17 amino acids. In the original workflow: How many nucleated cells were present was estimated from reference gene primer amplification. The table came from immunoSEQ multiplex PCR; TCRdb's copy has only in-frame clones and leaves some out. V and J calls and clone size follow that table, whereas D and trimming were derived from the DNA. In the table there are roughly 300,000 clones, about 82% of which are singletons. This rearrangement joins TRBV6-2 or TRBV6-3 to TRBJ2-1; 12 positions match TRBD2. This receptor was identified in a human donor in a cohort sampled during active COVID-19. The sequenced sample was peripheral blood. The CDR3 is CASSQIPTSGGNNEQFF. Here the CDR3 DNA reads TGTGCCAGCAGTCAAATACCGACTAGCGGGGGAAACAATGAGCAGTTCTTC.